This TCR beta chain was sequenced in a study of breast tumors, draining lymph nodes, adjacent tissues. On this clonotype itself: This could be a read error, since a much larger clone is one nucleotide away. This is likely a read error, given that the CDR3 carries no conserved phenylalanine or tryptophan at its end.

Germline V lookup: CDR1 MRHNA, CDR2 SNTAGT. The V end was cut by 8 bases, the J end by 7 bases, with 21 bases between. CDR3 length: 14 amino acids. Breast cancer patients provided tissue from their axillary draining lymph nodes. TCRdb re-derived calls from the multiplex PCR reads in MiXCR, one entry per CDR3 protein. This table holds over 150,000 distinct CDR3 sequences, about 33% found once. The specimen was axillary lymph node tissue. The clonotype originates from a female donor with breast cancer. Some clones in this sample may be carry-over from other donors' samples. The chain carries TRBV6-4 and TRBJ2-7, with a tentative D call TRBD2 (6 bases). DNA for the CDR3: TGTGCCAGCCCCCACGGGACTCCTAGGATTGAGCAGTACCTC. This sequence encodes CASPHGTPRIEQYL.